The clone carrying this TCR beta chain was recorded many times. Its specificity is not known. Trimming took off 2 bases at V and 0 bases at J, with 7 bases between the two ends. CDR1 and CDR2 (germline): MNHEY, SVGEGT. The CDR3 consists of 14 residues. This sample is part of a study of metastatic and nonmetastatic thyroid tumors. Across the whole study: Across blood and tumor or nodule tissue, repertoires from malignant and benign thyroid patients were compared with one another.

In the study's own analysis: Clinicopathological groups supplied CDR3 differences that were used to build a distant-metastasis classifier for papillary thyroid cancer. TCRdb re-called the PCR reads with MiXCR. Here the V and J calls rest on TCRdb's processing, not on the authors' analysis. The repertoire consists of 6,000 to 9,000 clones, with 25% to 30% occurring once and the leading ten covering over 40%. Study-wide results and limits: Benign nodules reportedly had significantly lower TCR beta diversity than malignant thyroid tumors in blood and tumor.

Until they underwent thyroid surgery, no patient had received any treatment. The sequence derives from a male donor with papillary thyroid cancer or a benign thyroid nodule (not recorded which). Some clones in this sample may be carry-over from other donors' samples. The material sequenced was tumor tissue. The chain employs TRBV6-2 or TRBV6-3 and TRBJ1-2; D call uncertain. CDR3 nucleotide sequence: TGTGCCAGCAGTTACGGGTTCGCTAACTATGGCTACACCTTC. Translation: CASSYGFANYGYTF.